Listed here are 27 T cell receptor beta chains from one sample, sequenced in a study of neoadjuvant anti-PD-1 for oral cavity cancer. Time point of the sample: after neoadjuvant nivolumab, at surgical resection. Sequencing used immunoSEQ multiplex PCR; TCRdb keeps in-frame clones, though not all of them. In the table there are more than 12,000 clones, roughly two fifths of which are singletons. The specimen comprised tumor tissue, sampled after nivolumab (anti-PD-1) treatment. Receptors originate from a person aged 40 to 85 with oral cavity squamous cell carcinoma.

CDR3 nucleotides: TGTGCCACCAGCAGAGATCTAGCAGGGAGGTGGTCTGAAGCTTTCTTT. It is translated as CATSRDLAGRWSEAFF. The rearrangement uses TRBV15 and TRBJ1-1; tentative D call: TRBD1 (5 bases). The CDR3 sequence is 16 residues long. Germline loops: CDR1 LNHNV, CDR2 YYDKDF (reference sequence). V dropped 0 bases and J dropped 6 bases, with 17 bases sitting between them.

J is TRBJ1-3 and V is TRBV4-1; D remains ambiguous. In germline, CDR1 is MGHRA, CDR2 YSYEKL. V dropped 0 bases and J dropped 0 bases, with 9 bases sitting between them. CDR3 length equals 16 residues. The CDR3 DNA reads as TGCGCCAGCAGCCAAGATTCACCAGGCTCTGGAAACACCATATATTTT. It encodes CASSQDSPGSGNTIYF.

The gene calls are TRBV13 and TRBJ1-1; a possible D gene is TRBD1 (5 bases). The CDR3 has 19 amino acids. Trimming removed 4 bases at V and 6 bases at J, with 30 bases between. Germline V lookup: CDR1 PRHDT, CDR2 FYEKMQ (reference sequence). The CDR3, as DNA: TGTGCCAGCAGCTCAAAATCCTTAGGGGAATTCGACGCTCGGGCTGAAGCTTTCTTT. Amino acids: CASSSKSLGEFDARAEAFF.

This clone has a handful of counts. This chain uses TRBV2 with TRBJ1-1; no definite D call. Trimming removed 0 bases at V and 9 bases at J, with 17 bases between. In germline, CDR1 is SNHLY, CDR2 FYNNEI. This CDR3 is built from 15 residues. The chain's CDR3 is CASSEAKTRAAQAFF. The CDR3 DNA is TGTGCCAGCAGTGAAGCGAAGACTCGGGCCGCACAAGCTTTCTTT.

This clone was recorded a few times. CDR3 nucleotides: TGTGCCAGCACCGGTCTCACCGGGGAGCTGTTTTTT. It translates to CASTGLTGELFF. This sequence joins TRBV7-6 and TRBJ2-2; no clear D. V shed 7 bases and J shed 4 bases, with 7 bases lying between them. CDR3 length equals 12 residues. The germline CDR1 and CDR2 sequences are SGHVS and FNYEAQ.

This CDR3 is CATGVGTDTQYF. CDR3 DNA: TGTGCCACTGGGGTAGGCACAGATACGCAGTATTTT. The V gene is TRBV11-2, the J gene TRBJ2-3; D gene ambiguous. The CDR3 length is 12 residues. Looked up from germline, CDR1 is SGHAT and CDR2 is FQNNGV. Trimming shortened V by 10 bases and J by 1 base, and 9 bases separated the two germline ends. The full variable domain, its missing parts supplied by reference TRBV11-2 and TRBJ2-3, is EAGVAQSPRYKIIEKRQSVAFWCNPISGHATLYWYQQILGQGPKLLIQFQNNGVVDDSQLPKDRFSAERLKGVDSTLKIQPAKLEDSAVYLCATGVGTDTQYFGPGTRLTVL.

V is TRBV2 and J is TRBJ1-3; D not resolved. The CDR3 length is 13 residues. Deletions cut 4 bases from V and 4 bases from J, with 8 bases between. CDR1 and CDR2 from the germline V gene are SNHLY and FYNNEI. The chain's CDR3 is CASSGPSGNTIYF. The CDR3 nucleotides read TGTGCCAGCAGTGGACCTTCGGGAAACACCATATATTTT.

The J gene is TRBJ1-2, the V gene TRBV4-1; no firm D call. The CDR3 loop spans 13 amino acids. Germline CDR1 reads MGHRA; CDR2 reads YSYEKL. Trimming removed 5 bases at V and 4 bases at J, with 11 bases between. The CDR3 loop reads CASSSSSGYGYTF. DNA for the CDR3: TGCGCCAGCAGCAGTTCGTCGGGCTATGGCTACACCTTC.

This clone was seen a handful of times. The V gene is TRBV30, the J gene TRBJ2-7; D is unresolved. Germline loops: CDR1 GTSNPN, CDR2 SVGIG (reference sequence). The V end was cut by 1 base, the J end by 6 bases, with 7 bases between. The CDR3 is made up of 11 amino acids. CDR3 region: CAWSGRSEQYF. The CDR3 nucleotides are TGTGCCTGGAGTGGGCGTAGCGAGCAGTACTTC.

Points on this clone: A far larger clone differs by one base, so this is likely a read error. The CDR3 DNA reads TGTGCCAGCAGCTTGTCCAGCTCCTACGAGCAGTACTTC. Residues: CASSLSSSYEQYF. This chain uses TRBV5-8 with TRBJ2-7; no definite D call. The CDR3 covers 13 residues. CDR1 SGHTS and CDR2 YDEGEE come from the germline V gene. V lost 1 base, J lost 0 bases, and 5 bases lay in between.

The V and J genes are TRBV4-3 and TRBJ1-1; D is uncertain. This CDR3 contains 14 residues. Germline loops: CDR1 LGHNA, CDR2 YSLEER. V lost 3 bases and J 4 bases, leaving 12 bases between the germline ends. The CDR3, as DNA: TGCGCCAGCAGCCACGACACAGTGGGCACTGAAGCTTTCTTT. This codes for CASSHDTVGTEAFF.

This rearrangement joins TRBV30 to TRBJ1-1; TRBD1 might be the D (5 bases). The V gene lost 0 bases and the J gene lost 4 bases, with 9 bases spanning the gap. CDR3 length: 13 amino acids. Germline V gene lookup returns CDR1 GTSNPN and CDR2 SVGIG (reference sequence). CDR3 DNA sequence: TGTGCCTGGAGTGTAGGTGGGGGCACTGAAGCTTTCTTT. It codes for CAWSVGGGTEAFF. The entire variable domain, with the rest obtained from reference TRBV30 and TRBJ1-1, is as follows: SQTIHQWPATLVQPVGSPLSLECTVEGTSNPNLYWYRQAAGRGLQLLFYSVGIGQISSEVPQNLSASRPQDRQFILSSKKLLLSDSGFYLCAWSVGGGTEAFFGQGTRLTVV.

The chain couples TRBV5-1 to TRBJ2-1; 8 bases map to TRBD2. CDR3 size: 15 residues. The junction had 6 bases not matched to a gene; V was cut back by 0 bases and J by 7 bases. Looked up from germline, CDR1 is SGHRS and CDR2 is YFSETQ. The CDR3 is CASSLDRGGRNEQFF. The CDR3 region has the DNA TGCGCCAGCAGCTTGGACCGGGGGGGCCGAAATGAGCAGTTCTTC.

This chain uses TRBV11-2 with TRBJ2-7, with 9 bases matching TRBD1. Germline V gene data show CDR1 as SGHAT and CDR2 as FQNNGV. The CDR3 runs to 15 residues. The J segment lost 6 bases and the V segment lost 1 base, leaving 7 bases of the junction unmatched. This CDR3 is CASSLVGTGTSEQYF. Written as DNA, the CDR3 is TGTGCCAGCAGCTTAGTGGGGACAGGGACGTCCGAGCAGTACTTC.

This clone turned up a few times. The V call is TRBV6-1, the J call TRBJ2-3; 8 nucleotides line up with TRBD1. Germline assignment: CDR1 MNHNS and CDR2 SASEGT. V dropped 1 base and J dropped 2; count of bases not matched to a gene: 2. This CDR3 spans 15 amino acids. Written as DNA, the CDR3 is TGTGCCAGCAGTGAAGGGACAGGGTCCACAGATACGCAGTATTTT. Amino acid sequence: CASSEGTGSTDTQYF.

The chain carries TRBV7-3 and TRBJ2-3; D ambiguous. Germline values: CDR1 SGHTA, CDR2 FQGTGA. The V gene lost 4 bases and the J gene lost 2 bases, with 7 bases spanning the gap. The CDR3 runs 13 residues. As DNA, the CDR3 is TGTGCCAGCAGCTACCCTTCCACAGATACGCAGTATTTT. It codes for CASSYPSTDTQYF.

The chain uses TRBV6-6 and TRBJ2-1, with D perhaps TRBD1 or TRBD2 (6 bases each). The CDR3 sequence is 14 residues long. Trimming removed 0 bases from V and 6 bases from J, with 9 bases in between. CDR1 and CDR2 from the germline V gene are MNHNY and SVGAGI (reference sequence). The CDR3 sequence: CASSYSGGPNEQFF. The DNA for the CDR3 is TGTGCCAGCAGTTACTCAGGGGGGCCCAATGAGCAGTTCTTC.

This chain links TRBV9 with TRBJ2-1, with 11 bases aligning to TRBD2. Germline assignment: CDR1 SGDLS and CDR2 YYNGEE. Trimming removed 0 bases from V and 0 bases from J; junction bases left unmatched: 8. The CDR3 covers 19 residues. The CDR3 nucleotides read TGTGCCAGCAGCGTAGACCCGACTAGCGGGGTTAGCTCCTACAATGAGCAGTTCTTC. Translation gives CASSVDPTSGVSSYNEQFF.

This CDR3 is CASSLDTSGGNGELFF. Here the CDR3 DNA reads TGTGCCAGCAGCTTAGATACATCCGGGGGAAACGGGGAGCTGTTTTTT. This chain joins TRBV11-3 and TRBJ2-2; TRBD2 might be the D (6 bases). Germline CDR1 reads SGHNT; CDR2 reads YENEEA. Trimming pared 0 bases from V and 7 bases from J, leaving 15 bases between. This CDR3 has 16 amino acids.

This chain connects TRBV4-1 to TRBJ1-6; D is unresolved. The CDR3 length is 19 residues. CDR1 and CDR2 from the germline V gene are MGHRA and YSYEKL. Trimming removed 0 bases at V and 3 bases at J, with 18 bases between. This CDR3 reads CASSQDDPSLDRYNSPLHF. The CDR3 DNA is TGCGCCAGCAGCCAAGACGACCCGTCTTTAGACCGCTATAATTCACCCCTCCACTTT.

Only a few counts were recorded for this clone. The V and J genes are TRBV19 and TRBJ1-2; 10 bases are shared with TRBD1. The CDR3 is 16 residues long. Germline V gene lookup returns CDR1 LNHDA and CDR2 SQIVND (reference sequence). V lost 7 bases to trimming and J lost 2 bases; unmatched junction nucleotides: 10. Written as DNA, the CDR3 is TGTGCCAGTAATACCGGGACAGGGGTAATCAACTATGGCTACACCTTC. Translation gives CASNTGTGVINYGYTF.

With regard to this clone: One end of the junction varies from germline; a read error may be responsible. V is TRBV11-2 and J is TRBJ1-2; the D is unclear. The germline CDR1 and CDR2 sequences are SGHAT and FQNNGV. CDR3 length: 16 amino acids. The CDR3 is CASSPSGLTGSSSFGF. CDR3 sequence (DNA): TGTGCCAGCAGCCCATCCGGCCTAACCGGGTCCTCTTCTTTTGGATTC.

Sample share makes this clone large. The chain joins TRBV4-1 to TRBJ1-1; no clear D gene. The V and J ends lost 0 bases and 6 bases respectively, with 5 bases between them. The CDR3 is made up of 12 amino acids. Per the germline V gene, CDR1 is MGHRA and CDR2 is YSYEKL. CDR3 sequence reads: CASSQDLAEAFF. The CDR3 DNA is TGCGCCAGCAGCCAAGATTTGGCTGAAGCTTTCTTT.

The chain is built from TRBV6-1 and TRBJ1-1; possible D gene TRBD1, 6 bases. This CDR3 has 14 residues. The germline V gene has CDR1 MNHNS and CDR2 SASEGT. V lost 4 bases to trimming and J lost 4 bases, with 13 bases between them. The DNA of the CDR3 is TGTGCCAGCAGTGTTGAGGGAGGGGGCACTGAAGCTTTCTTT. Its translation is CASSVEGGGTEAFF.

This clone has a handful of counts. The genes are TRBV2 and TRBJ2-3; TRBD1 matches at 9 bases. V trimming: 9 bases; J trimming: 2 bases; junction bases outside the gene matches: 6. There are 14 residues in the CDR3. Per germline, CDR1 SNHLY and CDR2 FYNNEI. The CDR3 coding sequence is TGTGCCAGGGGAGGGACAGGGTCCACAGATACGCAGTATTTT. Translation gives CARGGTGSTDTQYF.

J is TRBJ2-2 and V is TRBV11-3; D perhaps matches TRBD2 (5 bases). The CDR3 contains 16 residues. The germline gives CDR1 SGHNT, CDR2 YENEEA. Trimming shortened V by 1 base and J by 5 bases, and 14 bases separated the two germline ends. In DNA, the CDR3 is TGTGCCAGCAGCTTAGCTGTCGGGATTTGGACCGGGGAGCTGTTTTTT. Amino acid sequence: CASSLAVGIWTGELFF.

The chain has TRBV4-3 and TRBJ2-2; 11 bases agree with TRBD1. Germline trimming cut 6 bases from V and 7 bases from J; bases unmatched to any gene: 10. CDR3 length: 16 amino acids. Germline V gene sequence: CDR1 LGHNA, CDR2 YSLEER. CDR3 sequence reads: CASSPGQGAPGGELFF. The CDR3 DNA reads TGCGCCAGCAGTCCAGGACAGGGGGCTCCCGGCGGGGAGCTGTTTTTT.